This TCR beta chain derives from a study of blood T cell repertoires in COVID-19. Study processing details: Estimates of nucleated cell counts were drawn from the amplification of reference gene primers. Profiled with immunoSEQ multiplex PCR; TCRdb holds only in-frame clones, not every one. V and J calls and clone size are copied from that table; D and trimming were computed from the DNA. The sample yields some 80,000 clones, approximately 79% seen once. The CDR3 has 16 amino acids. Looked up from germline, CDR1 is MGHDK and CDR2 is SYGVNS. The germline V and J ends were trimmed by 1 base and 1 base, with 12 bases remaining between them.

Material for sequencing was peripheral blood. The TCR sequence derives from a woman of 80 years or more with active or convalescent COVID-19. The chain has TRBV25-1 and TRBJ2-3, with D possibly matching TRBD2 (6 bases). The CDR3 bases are TGTGCCAGCAGTGAATTGGGGCCGGGGGGCACAGATACGCAGTATTTT. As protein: CASSELGPGGTDTQYF.